The 6 T cell receptor beta chains below come from one sample, sequenced in a study of blood T cells in healthy people across ages. The second PCR ran about 6 to 12 cycles with a sample-barcoded 5' primer and J-beta primers. MiXCR, applied by TCRdb to the 5' RACE reads, yields one record per CDR3 protein. Found here are roughly 1.9 million distinct CDR3 sequences, roughly 43% of them singletons; the top ten hold roughly 23%. Material for sequencing was blood. These receptors came from a human donor in good health.

The chain couples TRBV2 to TRBJ2-7; TRBD1 might be the D (5 bases). This CDR3 contains 13 residues. In germline, CDR1 is SNHLY, CDR2 FYNNEI. V lost 1 base and J 6 bases, leaving 10 bases between the germline ends. The DNA of the CDR3 is TGTGCCAGCAGTGAAGGCAGGGATTTCGAGCAGTACTTC. This sequence encodes CASSEGRDFEQYF.

For this clonotype: An end of the junction differs from the germline gene, which may be a read error. This chain joins TRBV7-9 and TRBJ1-2, with a weak D call TRBD1 (5 bases). Germline V lookup: CDR1 SEHNR, CDR2 FQNEAQ (reference sequence). The CDR3 is 15 residues long. The CDR3 region is CASGPGGVRVVGYTF. As DNA, the CDR3 is TGTGCCAGCGGCCCAGGTGGCGTCAGGGTAGTTGGCTACACTTTC.

The V call is TRBV6-5, the J call TRBJ2-3; the match to TRBD1 covers 9 bases. The CDR3 extends over 14 amino acids. Germline CDR1 and CDR2: MNHEY and SVGAGI. Germline trimming cut 6 bases from V and 3 bases from J; bases unmatched to any gene: 4. The CDR3 sequence is CASRFGQGTDTQYF. Here the CDR3 DNA reads TGTGCCAGCAGATTTGGACAGGGGACAGATACGCAGTATTTT.

This clonotype was seen a handful of times. Here the CDR3 DNA reads TGTGCCAGCAGTTTGGGACAGGCCTCGATTCCCTATGGCTACACCTTC. This codes for CASSLGQASIPYGYTF. The genes are TRBV27 and TRBJ1-2, with TRBD1 matching 8 bases. The V gene's germline CDR1 is MNHEY and CDR2 SMNVEV (reference sequence). There are 16 residues in the CDR3. V trimming: 3 bases; J trimming: 4 bases; junction bases outside the gene matches: 10.

The chain is built from TRBV7-9 and TRBJ2-7; 8 bases are a match to TRBD1. With 5 bases clipped from V and 2 bases from J, the junction kept 8 bases outside the gene matches. CDR3 size: 15 residues. In germline, CDR1 is SEHNR, CDR2 FQNEAQ (reference sequence). The CDR3 DNA sequence: TGTGCCAGCAGCACAGTCCGGGACAGGACCTACGAGCAGTACTTC. Its protein product is CASSTVRDRTYEQYF.

The chain is built from TRBV7-3 and TRBJ2-2, with D possibly being TRBD2 (5 bases). Per the germline V gene, CDR1 is SGHTA and CDR2 is FQGTGA. The CDR3 is 16 amino acids. V gave up 2 bases and J gave up 3 bases, with 13 bases separating them. The CDR3 DNA follows: TGTGCCAGCAGCTTATCAAGCGGAGATCACACCGGGGAGCTGTTTTTT. Protein sequence: CASSLSSGDHTGELFF.